This T cell receptor (beta chain) comes out of a study of Ad26.COV2.S vaccination and SARS-CoV-2 variants. Study as a whole: The study gave Ad26.COV2.S intramuscularly, once or twice 56 days apart.

Clones were sequenced by immunoSEQ multiplex PCR, and TCRdb holds only the in-frame ones, with some missing. Altogether under 250,000 clones are present, about 83% being singletons, with the ten largest covering 2.5% to 3.5%. The CDR3 contains 15 residues. Trimming at V came to 5 bases and at J to 3 bases, leaving 7 bases not matched to a gene. The germline CDR1 and CDR2 sequences are SEHNR and FQNEAQ (reference sequence). Concerning this clone itself: What it recognizes is unknown.

As for treatment: some 19 received Ad26.COV2.S at low or high dose, single or two shots; 5 received placebo; per-sample allocation not given. The study sampled participants on day 63 after the first vaccine or placebo injection. Within Boston, the person who donated was an adult of 18-55 years. An Ad26 vector was used to express Wuhan-strain SARS-CoV-2 spike as the vaccine. Study outcomes and limitations: Analyses of TCR breadth and depth may have underestimated total T cell responses.

Sequencing was performed on peripheral blood, taken in a trial of Ad26.COV2.S vaccine versus placebo. J is TRBJ2-5 and V is TRBV7-9; 9 positions match TRBD2. The clonotype originates from a person between 18 and 60 years old who received the Ad26.COV2.S COVID-19 vaccine or a placebo. The CDR3 DNA follows: TGTGCCAGCAGCCCCCCGATAGCGGGGGAAGAGACCCAGTACTTC. Amino acids: CASSPPIAGEETQYF.